The 7 T cell receptor beta chains given below trace back to one sample, sequenced in a study of cytomegalovirus exposure and HLA in healthy donors. The study ran its PCR with 60 Vbeta and 13 Jbeta primers. TCRdb's table, derived via immunoSEQ multiplex PCR, lists solely in-frame clones and lacks some. This table lists about 47,000 clones. The sample was PBMCs. These receptors were collected from a male donor in good health and CMV-seronegative.

In DNA, the CDR3 is TGTGCCTGGAGGGACAGGGTCGATTACGGCTACACCTTC. It specifies CAWRDRVDYGYTF. The chain is built from TRBV30 and TRBJ1-2; TRBD1 agrees at 8 bases. The CDR3 loop spans 13 amino acids. CDR1 is GTSNPN, CDR2 SVGIG, per germline (reference sequence). Germline trimming cut 3 bases from V and 8 bases from J; bases unmatched to any gene: 8.

The V and J genes are TRBV5-1 and TRBJ2-7; 7 bases match TRBD1. J was trimmed by 2 bases and V by 3 bases; bases with no gene match: 5. The germline gives CDR1 SGHRS, CDR2 YFSETQ. The CDR3 is made up of 14 amino acids. DNA for the CDR3: TGCGCCAGCAGCTGGACAGGACCCACCTACGAGCAGTACTTC. Translating gives CASSWTGPTYEQYF.

V usage is TRBV19 and J usage is TRBJ1-2; a weak D match, TRBD1 (5 bases). Germline values: CDR1 LNHDA, CDR2 SQIVND (reference sequence). The CDR3 totals 16 residues. V lost 10 bases, J lost 6 bases, and 27 bases lay in between. The CDR3 DNA reads as TGTGCCACTCGCGCTACCGGACAACCCGGGGGAAATGGCTACACCTTC. Its protein product is CATRATGQPGGNGYTF.

The chain joins TRBV30 to TRBJ1-4; tentative D call: TRBD1 (6 bases). V was clipped by 4 bases and J by 7 bases, with 16 bases between them. CDR3 length: 14 residues. CDR1 is GTSNPN, CDR2 SVGIG, per germline (reference sequence). Here the CDR3 reads CAWTRDIAIEKLFF. CDR3 nucleotides: TGTGCCTGGACCAGGGACATCGCTATTGAAAAACTGTTTTTT.

The chain recombines TRBV7-8 with TRBJ1-5; D is perhaps TRBD1 (6 bases). The length of the CDR3 is 14 residues. The germline V gene encodes CDR1 SGHVS and CDR2 FQNEAQ. V was shortened by 5 bases and J by 3 bases, with 11 bases between the two germline ends. CDR3 loop: CASSPGTLNQPQHF. The CDR3 nucleotides are TGTGCCAGCAGCCCTGGGACACTCAATCAGCCCCAGCATTTT.

The chain is built from TRBV25-1 and TRBJ1-2; maybe TRBD1 (6 bases). V was cut by 6 bases and J by 4 bases, with 9 bases left in between. Germline CDR1 MGHDK, CDR2 SYGVNS. This CDR3 has 12 amino acids. In DNA form, the CDR3 reads TGTGCCAGCAGAACGGACAGCTATGGCTACACCTTC. This translates into CASRTDSYGYTF.

V usage is TRBV5-5 and J usage is TRBJ1-1; tentative D call: TRBD1 (5 bases). The V end lost 4 bases, the J end lost 8 bases, and 21 bases lay between the germline ends. The CDR3 runs to 15 residues. Germline assignment: CDR1 SGHKS and CDR2 YYEKEE (reference sequence). In DNA form, the CDR3 reads TGTGCCAGCAGCCTCGACAGACGCCCGAACATAGAAGCTTTCTTT. This sequence encodes CASSLDRRPNIEAFF.